The 18 T cell receptor beta chains listed next were all sequenced from one sample in a study of cytomegalovirus exposure and HLA in healthy donors. Both 60 Vbeta primers and 13 Jbeta primers went into the PCR. TCRdb's copy holds only in-frame clones and misses some; the assay was immunoSEQ multiplex PCR. The sample has under 200,000 clones; under 90% are singletons. The sequenced sample was PBMCs. These receptors originate from a male donor in good health and CMV-seronegative.

This clone was seen once. V usage is TRBV5-8 and J usage is TRBJ2-5, with a possible D match to TRBD2 (7 bases). The CDR3 runs 15 residues. From germline, CDR1 is SGHTS and CDR2 YDEGEE. With 7 bases removed from V and 3 bases from J, the gap between germline ends came to 19 bases. The CDR3 coding sequence is TGTGCCAGCTCCTCGGGGGGCCGGGTTAAAGAGACCCAGTACTTC. The encoded protein is CASSSGGRVKETQYF.

V gene TRBV6-5 combines with J gene TRBJ2-4; 7 bases match TRBD2. This CDR3 is 13 amino acids long. Germline V gene lookup returns CDR1 MNHEY and CDR2 SVGAGI. The V segment lost 10 bases and the J segment 12 bases; nucleotides outside the gene matches: 15. The CDR3 reads CATSRSAGENQYF. The CDR3 nucleotides read TGTGCCACCTCTCGATCGGCGGGGGAAAATCAGTACTTC.

This clone was found a few times. The genes are TRBV10-3 and TRBJ2-1, with 13 bases aligning to TRBD2. This CDR3 region has 16 residues. CDR1 and CDR2 from the germline V gene are ENHRY and SYGVKD. The V gene end was trimmed by 0 bases and the J gene end by 5 bases; junction bases not matched to a gene: 1. CDR3 DNA: TGTGCCATCAGTGAGTCGGGGACTAGCGGGGACAATGAGCAGTTCTTC. This translates into CAISESGTSGDNEQFF.

In this sample, this clone turned up a few times. The chain couples TRBV27 to TRBJ2-7, with 9 nucleotides matching TRBD1. Germline CDR1 reads MNHEY; CDR2 reads SMNVEV (reference sequence). Unmatched junction bases numbered 11, after V lost 5 bases and J lost 3 bases. The CDR3 is 16 residues long. This CDR3 reads CASSDPGTGFSYEQYF. CDR3 coding DNA: TGTGCCAGCAGTGACCCAGGGACAGGGTTCAGCTACGAGCAGTACTTC.

The chain has TRBV7-9 and TRBJ2-7, with no clear D. Germline CDR1 is SEHNR and CDR2 is FQNEAQ (reference sequence). V dropped 8 bases and J dropped 2 bases, with 10 bases sitting between them. This CDR3 contains 12 residues. The chain's CDR3 is CASAKLPYEQYF. CDR3 in DNA: TGTGCCAGCGCCAAACTGCCCTACGAGCAGTACTTC.

The J gene is TRBJ2-6, the V gene TRBV7-7; TRBD2 matches 7 bases. CDR1 is SSHAT and CDR2 is FNYEAQ in the germline V gene (reference sequence). This CDR3 spans 14 amino acids. The ends lost 8 bases at V and 0 bases at J; junction bases unmatched: 1. The DNA of the CDR3 is TGTGCCAGCGGGGGGGGCTCTGGGGCCAACGTCCTGACTTTC. Protein sequence: CASGGGSGANVLTF.

V gene TRBV5-1 combines with J gene TRBJ2-7, with TRBD1 matching 9 bases. The trim removed 0 bases at V and 5 bases at J, leaving 6 bases unmatched. Germline CDR1 reads SGHRS; CDR2 reads YFSETQ. CDR3 size: 15 residues. CDR3 loop: CASSLGGTGFHEQYF. The CDR3 coding sequence is TGCGCCAGCAGCTTGGGTGGGACAGGGTTCCACGAGCAGTACTTC.

The rearrangement joins TRBV5-4 to TRBJ2-1, with D tentatively TRBD2 (5 bases). CDR1 is SGHNT, CDR2 YYREEE, per germline (reference sequence). V dropped 1 base and J dropped 15 bases, with 14 bases sitting between them. The length of the CDR3 is 12 residues. The CDR3 loop reads CASSLPRTRAFF. The CDR3 DNA sequence: TGTGCCAGCAGCTTGCCGAGGACTCGAGCGTTCTTC.

The chain recombines TRBV7-6 with TRBJ2-3; 7 bases agree with TRBD1. The ends lost 0 bases at V and 6 bases at J; junction bases unmatched: 12. The CDR3 is 17 amino acids. The germline V gene encodes CDR1 SGHVS and CDR2 FNYEAQ. The CDR3 reads CASSLALGGRGSDTQYF. As DNA, the CDR3 is TGTGCCAGCAGCTTAGCGCTGGGTGGCAGGGGGAGTGATACGCAGTATTTT.

The chain couples TRBV7-9 to TRBJ2-7; D might be TRBD1 (6 bases). Trimming removed 11 bases at V and 0 bases at J, with 14 bases between. The CDR3 runs 13 residues. Germline-derived CDR1 and CDR2 are SEHNR and FQNEAQ (reference sequence). The CDR3 nucleotides are TGTGCCCCAAACCGGGACAACTCCTACGAGCAGTACTTC. It codes for CAPNRDNSYEQYF. The full variable domain, rest sourced from reference TRBV7-9 and TRBJ2-7, is DTGVSQNPRHKITKRGQNVTFRCDPISEHNRLYWYRQTLGQGPEFLTYFQNEAQLEKSRLLSDRFSAERPKGSFSTLEIQRTEQGDSAMYLCAPNRDNSYEQYFGPGTRLTVT.

Turning to this clone: At the DNA level, this CDR3 is encoded by other sequences in the same sample as well. The rearrangement uses TRBV5-1 and TRBJ1-2; the match to TRBD1 covers 11 bases. Trimming took 0 bases from V and 8 from J; bases not matched to a gene: 3. This CDR3 region has 14 residues. Germline assignment: CDR1 SGHRS and CDR2 YFSETQ. The CDR3 DNA is TGCGCCAGCAGCTTGGCCGGGACAGGGGGGGGCTACACCTTC. Its translation is CASSLAGTGGGYTF.

The DNA of the CDR3 is TGTGCCAGCAGCTTAGGGAGTGGCCAGCCCCAGCATTTT. Protein product: CASSLGSGQPQHF. V and J are TRBV11-2 and TRBJ1-5; D ambiguous. V was trimmed by 1 base and J by 7 bases, leaving 8 bases between them. The germline V gene has CDR1 SGHAT and CDR2 FQNNGV. The CDR3 is made up of 13 amino acids.

J is TRBJ2-7 and V is TRBV30; perhaps TRBD1 as D (5 bases). V was pared by 5 bases and J by 3 bases, with 8 bases between. Germline V gene lookup returns CDR1 GTSNPN and CDR2 SVGIG (reference sequence). This CDR3 contains 11 residues. CDR3 region: CAWDDSYEQYF. CDR3 nucleotides: TGTGCCTGGGACGACAGCTACGAGCAGTACTTC. Supplemented by reference TRBV30 and TRBJ2-7, the full variable domain reads SQTIHQWPATLVQPVGSPLSLECTVEGTSNPNLYWYRQAAGRGLQLLFYSVGIGQISSEVPQNLSASRPQDRQFILSSKKLLLSDSGFYLCAWDDSYEQYFGPGTRLTVT.

The chain is built from TRBV7-9 and TRBJ2-1; 8 nucleotides agree with TRBD1. V dropped 4 bases and J dropped 3; count of bases not matched to a gene: 5. The CDR3 spans 15 residues. Germline lookup yields CDR1 SEHNR and CDR2 FQNEAQ (reference sequence). The CDR3 sequence is CASSSAGTGYNEQFF. The CDR3 DNA reads TGTGCCAGCAGCTCGGCCGGGACAGGCTACAATGAGCAGTTCTTC.

This clone was found a few times. The rearrangement links TRBV28 to TRBJ2-1; 12 bases map to TRBD2. This CDR3 comprises 14 residues. The ends lost 5 bases at V and 8 bases at J; junction bases unmatched: 4. The germline V gene has CDR1 MDHEN and CDR2 SYDVKM. The CDR3 DNA reads TGTGCCAGCAGTCTAGGACTAGCGGGGCATGAGCAGTTCTTC. Its protein product is CASSLGLAGHEQFF. Full variable domain (missing parts from reference TRBV28 and TRBJ2-1): DVKVTQSSRYLVKRTGEKVFLECVQDMDHENMFWYRQDPGLGLRLIYFSYDVKMKEKGDIPEGYSVSREKKERFSLILESASTNQTSMYLCASSLGLAGHEQFFGPGTRLTVL.

J is TRBJ2-3 and V is TRBV4-2; no clear D. V gave up 0 bases and J gave up 1 base, with 5 bases separating them. The CDR3 consists of 14 residues. Per the germline V gene, CDR1 is LGHNA and CDR2 is YNFKEQ. The CDR3 coding sequence is TGTGCCAGCAGCCAAGAAGGAGGCACAGATACGCAGTATTTT. Translating gives CASSQEGGTDTQYF.

The CDR3, as DNA: TGTGCCAGCAGCCCGACCGGGACTAGCGTTTACGAGCAGTACTTC. Its translation: CASSPTGTSVYEQYF. The V gene is TRBV7-8, the J gene TRBJ2-7; 10 nucleotides match TRBD2. Germline V gene sequence: CDR1 SGHVS, CDR2 FQNEAQ. J was trimmed by 4 bases and V by 5 bases; bases with no gene match: 8. The CDR3 consists of 15 residues.

The J gene is TRBJ1-5, the V gene TRBV28, with D unresolved. The CDR3 sequence is 14 residues long. Germline V gives CDR1 MDHEN, CDR2 SYDVKM. V lost 8 bases and J 2 bases, leaving 13 bases between the germline ends. CDR3 nucleotide sequence: TGTGCCAGCGCTCGAGGAGTGGGCAATCAGCCCCAGCATTTT. This gives the protein CASARGVGNQPQHF. The full variable domain, its missing parts supplied by reference TRBV28 and TRBJ1-5, is DVKVTQSSRYLVKRTGEKVFLECVQDMDHENMFWYRQDPGLGLRLIYFSYDVKMKEKGDIPEGYSVSREKKERFSLILESASTNQTSMYLCASARGVGNQPQHFGDGTRLSIL.